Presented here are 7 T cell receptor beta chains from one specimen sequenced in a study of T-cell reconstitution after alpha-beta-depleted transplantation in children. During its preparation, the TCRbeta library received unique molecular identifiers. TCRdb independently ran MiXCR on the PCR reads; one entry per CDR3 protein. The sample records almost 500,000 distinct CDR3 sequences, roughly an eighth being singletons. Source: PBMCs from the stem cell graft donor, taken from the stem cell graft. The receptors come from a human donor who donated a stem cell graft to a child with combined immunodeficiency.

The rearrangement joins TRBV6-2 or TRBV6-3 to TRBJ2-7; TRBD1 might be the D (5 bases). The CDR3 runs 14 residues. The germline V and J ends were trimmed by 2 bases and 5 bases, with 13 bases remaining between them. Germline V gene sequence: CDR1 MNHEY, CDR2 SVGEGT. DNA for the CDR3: TGTGCCAGCAGTTACCGGGTCAGGGAAGACGAGCAGTACTTC. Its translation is CASSYRVREDEQYF.

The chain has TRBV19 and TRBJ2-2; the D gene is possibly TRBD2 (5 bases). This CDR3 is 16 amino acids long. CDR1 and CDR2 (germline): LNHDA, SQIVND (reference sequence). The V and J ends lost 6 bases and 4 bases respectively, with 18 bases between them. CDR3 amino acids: CASSLSGRVTTGELFF. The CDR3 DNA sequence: TGTGCCAGTAGCCTCTCCGGGCGGGTGACCACCGGGGAGCTGTTTTTT.

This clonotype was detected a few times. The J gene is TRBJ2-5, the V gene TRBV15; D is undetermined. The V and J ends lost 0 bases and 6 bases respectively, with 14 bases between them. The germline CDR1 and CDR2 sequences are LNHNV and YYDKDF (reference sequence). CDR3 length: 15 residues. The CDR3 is CATSRDLGLAKTQYF. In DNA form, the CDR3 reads TGTGCCACCAGCAGAGATTTAGGGTTGGCGAAGACCCAGTACTTC. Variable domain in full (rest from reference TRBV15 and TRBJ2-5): DAMVIQNPRYQVTQFGKPVTLSCSQTLNHNVMYWYQQKSSQAPKLLFHYYDKDFNNEADTPDNFQSRRPNTSFCFLDIRSPGLGDTAMYLCATSRDLGLAKTQYFGPGTRLLVL.

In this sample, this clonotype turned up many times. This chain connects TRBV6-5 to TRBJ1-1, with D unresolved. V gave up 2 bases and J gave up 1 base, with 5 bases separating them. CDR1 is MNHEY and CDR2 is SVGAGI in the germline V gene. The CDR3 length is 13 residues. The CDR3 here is CASSYGPNTEAFF. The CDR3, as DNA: TGTGCCAGCAGTTACGGGCCGAACACTGAAGCTTTCTTT.

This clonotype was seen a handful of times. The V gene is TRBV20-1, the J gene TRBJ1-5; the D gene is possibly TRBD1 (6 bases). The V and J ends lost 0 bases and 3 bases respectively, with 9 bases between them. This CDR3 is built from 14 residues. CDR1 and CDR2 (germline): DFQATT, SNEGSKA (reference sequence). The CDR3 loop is CSAREGGLNQPQHF. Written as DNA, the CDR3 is TGCAGTGCTAGAGAAGGGGGGCTCAATCAGCCCCAGCATTTT.

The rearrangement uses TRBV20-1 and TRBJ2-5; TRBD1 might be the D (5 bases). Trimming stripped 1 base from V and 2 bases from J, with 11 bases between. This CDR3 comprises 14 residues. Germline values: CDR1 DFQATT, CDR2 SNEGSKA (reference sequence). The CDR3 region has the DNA TGCAGTGCTAGAGCTGGGGCCATACAAGAGACCCAGTACTTC. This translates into CSARAGAIQETQYF.

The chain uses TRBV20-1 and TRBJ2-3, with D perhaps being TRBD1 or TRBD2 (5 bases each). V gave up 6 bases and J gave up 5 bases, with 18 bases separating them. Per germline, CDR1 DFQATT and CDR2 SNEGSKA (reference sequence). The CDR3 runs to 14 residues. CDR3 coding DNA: TGCAGTGCCAGGCCCCCCAGAGGGGAAGATACGCAGTATTTT. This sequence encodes CSARPPRGEDTQYF.